This T cell receptor beta chain was recovered during a study of cytomegalovirus exposure and HLA in healthy donors. CDR1 and CDR2 from the germline V gene are SNHLY and FYNNEI. Trimming removed 7 bases at V and 11 bases at J, with 17 bases between. CDR3 length: 12 amino acids. In regard to this clone: Its antigen remains unknown.

Study-wide findings and caveats: Usually a TCR sequence was rare, but some public TCRs were found in many donors.

Researchers ran the PCR with 60 Vbeta and 13 Jbeta primers. Sequencing used immunoSEQ multiplex PCR; TCRdb keeps in-frame clones, though not all of them. The data show 130,000 to 150,000 clones, 77% seen once. It was healthy bone marrow donors who served as donors. Sequenced: PBMCs. The rearrangement joins TRBV2 to TRBJ1-1, with TRBD1 as a possible D gene (5 bases). This receptor was identified in a woman aged 45-65 years in good health and CMV-seronegative. The CDR3 bases are TGTGCCAGCAAGGATGGGGGGGTTAGGGCTTTCTTT. Its translation: CASKDGGVRAFF.